This is a list of T cell receptor beta chains from one sample in a study of T cell responses to AZD1222 COVID-19 vaccine. TCRdb's copy holds only in-frame clones and misses some; the assay was immunoSEQ multiplex PCR. The table includes some 180,000 clones, approximately 90% detected once. The input for sequencing was peripheral blood, taken on day 0 of AZD1222 vaccination. These receptors were collected from an adult in good health. CDR3s include the opening cysteine and the closing phenylalanine or tryptophan.

TRBJ2-2,TRBV29-1,14,CSVGGRRNTGELFF
TRBJ1-4,TRBV6-2/TRBV6-3,16,CASSRTGQPTNEKLFF
TRBJ1-4,TRBV18,14,CASSPGRINEKLFF
TRBJ2-7,TRBV9,16,CASSKEASGTAGEQYF
TRBJ2-1,TRBV7-3,16,CASSLMPGRAGNEQFF
TRBJ2-5,TRBV5-1,14,CASSLALARETQYF
TRBJ1-4,TRBV19,15,CASSMTSGANEKLFF
TRBJ1-4,TRBV19,12,CATSLSGEKLFF
TRBJ1-4,TRBV5-1,14,CASSQGQGNEKLFF
TRBJ2-6,TRBV27,18,CASSLVYSLSSGANVLTF
TRBJ2-5,TRBV24-1,13,CATSDYNQETQYF
TRBJ1-1,TRBV29-1,10,CSVENTEAFF
TRBJ1-3,TRBV27,15,CASSSVPFSGNTIYF
TRBJ2-2,TRBV2,18,CASSEALYSEFVTGELFF
TRBJ1-5,TRBV28,16,CASSLGGGEGNQPQHF
TRBJ1-1,TRBV30,13,CAWSRPLPVEAFF